This TCR beta chain was recorded in a study of memory CD4+ T cells and cytomegalovirus serostatus. The germline V and J ends were trimmed by 7 bases and 2 bases, with 11 bases remaining between them. This CDR3 region has 13 residues. The germline V gene encodes CDR1 MNHNS and CDR2 SASEGT. Original handling: Out-of-frame sequences were removed, leaving about 2.2 million distinct TCRbeta sequences. Libraries were prepared by immunoSEQ multiplex PCR; TCRdb keeps only in-frame clonotypes and omits some of them. That table is the source of V, J and clone size, and D and trimming were worked out from the DNA. Here the sample spans about 54,000 clones, over 70% being singletons. This clone showed up just once. The sort gate was single viable CD3+CD4+CD8-CD45RO+ cells for memory CD4+ T cells.

Sequenced sample: memory CD4+ T cells from blood. This chain connects TRBV6-1 to TRBJ1-2, with D possibly TRBD1 on 6 matching bases. This receptor was identified in an adult in good health and CMV-seropositive. The CDR3 DNA reads as TGTGCCAGCAATGACAGGCGAAACTATGGCTACACCTTC. This gives the protein CASNDRRNYGYTF.